This paragraph covers one TCR beta chain sequence. Its antigen is currently unknown. The sample is drawn from a study of T cells in Graves' hyperthyroidism and ophthalmopathy. Those with hyperthyroidism were 18 to 65 years old, newly diagnosed, and ill for under 2 months. The germline V gene encodes CDR1 SGHTA and CDR2 FQGNSA. This CDR3 is built from 12 residues. Trimming took off 5 bases at V and 6 bases at J, with 10 bases between the two ends. RNA transcripts provided the source from which TCR beta CDR3 regions were amplified. The HTBI primer set served for first-round RT-PCR of the TCR CDR3. TCRdb called the multiplex PCR reads again in MiXCR, with one record for every CDR3 protein. The data show around 600,000 distinct CDR3 sequences, with around 16% seen just once and 7.3% held by the top ten. Study outcomes and limitations: Most thyroid-expanded clonotypes above 0.001 were also found in blood.

The source of this sequence is a woman in her 30s with Graves' hyperthyroidism. The V and J genes are TRBV7-2 and TRBJ1-2, with D maybe TRBD1 (5 bases). Sequencing used blood. As DNA, the CDR3 is TGTGCCAGCAGCCCCGACAGACATGGCTACACCTTC. Amino acid sequence: CASSPDRHGYTF.